A single sample is the source of the 2 T cell receptor beta chains below, sequenced in a study of blood T cells in healthy people across ages. The use of a sample-barcoded 5' primer and a J-beta primer mix characterized a second PCR of 7 to 11 cycles. Each CDR3 protein gets one entry after TCRdb re-called the 5' RACE reads with MiXCR. The table lists around 800,000 distinct CDR3 sequences, about 47% of them singletons. The sample was blood. All receptors derive from an elderly man in good health.

The rearrangement links TRBV25-1 to TRBJ2-4; 7 nucleotides match TRBD1. CDR3 size: 13 residues. Germline lookup yields CDR1 MGHDK and CDR2 SYGVNS. The ends lost 8 bases at V and 13 bases at J; junction bases unmatched: 14. CDR3 coding DNA: TGTGCCAGCGGACCCTCCGGACAGGCTCGGCAGTACTTC. Amino acid sequence: CASGPSGQARQYF.

V usage is TRBV20-1 and J usage is TRBJ2-1; 9 bases align to TRBD2. V gave up 1 base and J gave up 9 bases; unmatched junction bases: 10. CDR3 length: 15 amino acids. Per the germline V gene, CDR1 is DFQATT and CDR2 is SNEGSKA (reference sequence). CDR3 protein: CSARVRREGLGEQFF. The CDR3 DNA reads TGCAGTGCTAGAGTACGGCGGGAGGGCCTGGGTGAGCAGTTCTTC.